This passage covers 3 T cell receptor beta chains from one sample sequenced in a study of blood T cell repertoires in COVID-19. This table comes from immunoSEQ multiplex PCR, and its TCRdb copy is limited to in-frame clones, with some not included. The data show 210,000 or so clones, roughly four fifths seen once. The sample comprised peripheral blood. These receptors were obtained from a woman aged 40-49 years with acute or convalescent COVID-19.

The V gene is TRBV21-1, the J gene TRBJ2-7; TRBD2 is taken as the D call from the table, unchecked against the DNA. TRBV21-1 is termed a pseudogene. This CDR3 is 17 amino acids long. The chain's CDR3 is CASSKGTSGGESYEQYF. In nucleotides, the CDR3 is TGTGCCAGCAGCAAAGGGACTAGCGGGGGGGAGTCCTACGAGCAGTACTTC.

The chain carries TRBV7-8 and TRBJ2-7; 8 positions agree with TRBD1. There are 19 residues in the CDR3. Germline-derived CDR1 and CDR2 are SGHVS and FQNEAQ. V dropped 0 bases and J dropped 2; count of bases not matched to a gene: 15. The CDR3 bases are TGTGCCAGCAGCTTAGCGTTGGCAGGGGGCCCTACGAATCCCTACGAGCAGTACTTC. This sequence encodes CASSLALAGGPTNPYEQYF.

CDR3 DNA: TGCGCCAGCAGCTTGGTAGGGGGGGCGAAGGGCTACACCTTC. As protein: CASSLVGGAKGYTF. The chain carries TRBV5-1 and TRBJ1-2; a possible D gene is TRBD1 (6 bases). With 0 bases removed from V and 8 bases from J, the gap between germline ends came to 14 bases. This CDR3 has 14 residues. The germline CDR1 and CDR2 sequences are SGHRS and YFSETQ.